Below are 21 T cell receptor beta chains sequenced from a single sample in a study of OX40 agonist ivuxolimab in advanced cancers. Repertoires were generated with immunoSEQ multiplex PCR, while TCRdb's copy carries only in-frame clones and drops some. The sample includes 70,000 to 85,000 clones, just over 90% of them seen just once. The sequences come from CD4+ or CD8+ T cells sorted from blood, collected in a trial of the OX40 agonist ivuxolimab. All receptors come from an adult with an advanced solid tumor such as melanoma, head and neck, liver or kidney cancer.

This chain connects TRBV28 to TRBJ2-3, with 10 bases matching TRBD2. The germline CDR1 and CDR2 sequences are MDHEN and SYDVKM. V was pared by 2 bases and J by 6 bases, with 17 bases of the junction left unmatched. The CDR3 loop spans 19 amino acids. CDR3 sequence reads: CASSLILVGSGRRADTQYF. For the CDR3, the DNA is TGTGCCAGCAGTTTAATACTGGTGGGTAGCGGGAGGAGGGCGGATACGCAGTATTTT.

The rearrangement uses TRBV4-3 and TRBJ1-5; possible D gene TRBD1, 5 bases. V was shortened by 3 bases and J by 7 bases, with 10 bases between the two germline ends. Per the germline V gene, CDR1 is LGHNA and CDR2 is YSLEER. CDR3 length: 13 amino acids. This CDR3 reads CASSQREGQPQHF. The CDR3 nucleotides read TGCGCCAGCAGCCAGAGGGAGGGGCAGCCCCAGCATTTT.

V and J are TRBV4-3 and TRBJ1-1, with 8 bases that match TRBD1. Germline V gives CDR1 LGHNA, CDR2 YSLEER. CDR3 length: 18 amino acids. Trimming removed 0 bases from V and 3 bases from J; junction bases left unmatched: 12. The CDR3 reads CASSQERSSEDRDTEAFF. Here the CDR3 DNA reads TGCGCCAGCAGCCAAGAAAGGTCAAGTGAGGACAGGGACACTGAAGCTTTCTTT.

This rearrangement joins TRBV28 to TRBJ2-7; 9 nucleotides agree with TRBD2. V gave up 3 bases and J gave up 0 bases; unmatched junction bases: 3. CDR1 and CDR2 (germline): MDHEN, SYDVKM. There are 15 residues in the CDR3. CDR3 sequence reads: CASSFGLAFSYEQYF. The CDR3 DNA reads TGTGCCAGCAGTTTCGGACTAGCGTTCTCCTACGAGCAGTACTTC.

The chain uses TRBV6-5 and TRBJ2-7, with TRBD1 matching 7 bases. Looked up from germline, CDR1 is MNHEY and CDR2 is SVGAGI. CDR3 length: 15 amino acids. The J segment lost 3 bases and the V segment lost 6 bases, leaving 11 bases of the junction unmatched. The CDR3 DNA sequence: TGTGCCAGCAGCCCCGGACAGGCTTTCAACTACGAGCAGTACTTC. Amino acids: CASSPGQAFNYEQYF.

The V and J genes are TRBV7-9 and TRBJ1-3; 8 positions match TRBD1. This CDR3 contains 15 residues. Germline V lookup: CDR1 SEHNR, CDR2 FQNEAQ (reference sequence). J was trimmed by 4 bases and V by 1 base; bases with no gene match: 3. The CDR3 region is CASSLGRGPGNTIYF. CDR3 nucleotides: TGTGCCAGCAGCTTAGGCAGGGGGCCCGGAAACACCATATATTTT.

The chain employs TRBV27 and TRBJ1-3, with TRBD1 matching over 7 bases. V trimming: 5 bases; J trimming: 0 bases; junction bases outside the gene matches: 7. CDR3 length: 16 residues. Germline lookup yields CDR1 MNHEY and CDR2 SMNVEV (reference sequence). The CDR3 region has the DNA TGTGCCAGCAGTGTCGGGACAGCCGACTCTGGAAACACCATATATTTT. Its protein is CASSVGTADSGNTIYF.

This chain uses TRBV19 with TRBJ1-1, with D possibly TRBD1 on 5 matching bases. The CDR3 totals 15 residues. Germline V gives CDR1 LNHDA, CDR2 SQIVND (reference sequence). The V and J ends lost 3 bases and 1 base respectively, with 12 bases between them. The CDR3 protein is CASSIMGHTNTEAFF. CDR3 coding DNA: TGTGCCAGTAGTATTATGGGGCACACGAACACTGAAGCTTTCTTT.

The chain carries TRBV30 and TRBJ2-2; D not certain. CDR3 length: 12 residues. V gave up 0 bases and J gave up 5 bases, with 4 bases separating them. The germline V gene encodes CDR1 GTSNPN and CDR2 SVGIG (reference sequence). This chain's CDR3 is CAWSVQTGELFF. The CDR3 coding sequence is TGTGCCTGGAGTGTACAAACCGGGGAGCTGTTTTTT.

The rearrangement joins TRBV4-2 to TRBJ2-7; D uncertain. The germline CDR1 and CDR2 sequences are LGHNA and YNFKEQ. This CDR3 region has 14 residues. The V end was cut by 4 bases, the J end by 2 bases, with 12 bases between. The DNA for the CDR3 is TGTGCCAGCAGCCCCTTGGGCGCCGCCTACGAGCAGTACTTC. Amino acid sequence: CASSPLGAAYEQYF.

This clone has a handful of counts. The DNA for the CDR3 is TGTGCCAGCAGCGTAGCTGGGGTGAACACTGAAGCTTTCTTT. It yields the protein CASSVAGVNTEAFF. The chain couples TRBV9 to TRBJ1-1; no firm D call. Germline loops: CDR1 SGDLS, CDR2 YYNGEE. The CDR3 has 14 amino acids. Trimming pared 0 bases from V and 0 bases from J, leaving 6 bases between.

CDR3 nucleotide sequence: TGTGCCAGCAGCGTAGCGGGGACAGGGATGTACGAGCAGTACTTC. This codes for CASSVAGTGMYEQYF. The rearrangement uses TRBV9 and TRBJ2-5; 9 positions match TRBD1. The DNA end is a closer match to TRBJ2-7, so the J assignment may be wrong. Germline values: CDR1 SGDLS, CDR2 YYNGEE. The CDR3 totals 15 residues.

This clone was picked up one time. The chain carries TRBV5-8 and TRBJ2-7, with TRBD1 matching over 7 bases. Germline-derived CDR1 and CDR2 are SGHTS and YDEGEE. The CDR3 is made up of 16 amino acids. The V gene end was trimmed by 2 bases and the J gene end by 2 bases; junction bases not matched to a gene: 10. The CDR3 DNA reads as TGTGCCAGCAGCTTTGACTTAACAGGGGATGCCTACGAGCAGTACTTC. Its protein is CASSFDLTGDAYEQYF. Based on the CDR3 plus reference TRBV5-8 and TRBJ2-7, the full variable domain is EAGVTQSPTHLIKTRGQQATLRCSPISGHTSVYWYQQALGLGLQFLLWYDEGEERNRGNFPPRFSGRQFPNYSSELNVNALELEDSALYLCASSFDLTGDAYEQYFGPGTRLTVT.

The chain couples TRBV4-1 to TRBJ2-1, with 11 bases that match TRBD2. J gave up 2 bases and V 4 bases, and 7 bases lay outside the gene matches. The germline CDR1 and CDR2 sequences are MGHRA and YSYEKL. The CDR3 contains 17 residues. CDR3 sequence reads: CASSPAGTSGAYNEQFF. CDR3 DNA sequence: TGCGCCAGCAGCCCAGCCGGGACTAGCGGTGCCTACAATGAGCAGTTCTTC.

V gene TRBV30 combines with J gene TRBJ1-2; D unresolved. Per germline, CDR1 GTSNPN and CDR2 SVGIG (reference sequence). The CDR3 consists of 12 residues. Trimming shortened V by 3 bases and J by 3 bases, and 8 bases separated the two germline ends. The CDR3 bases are TGTGCCTGGAGGGACCTGGACTATGGCTACACCTTC. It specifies CAWRDLDYGYTF.

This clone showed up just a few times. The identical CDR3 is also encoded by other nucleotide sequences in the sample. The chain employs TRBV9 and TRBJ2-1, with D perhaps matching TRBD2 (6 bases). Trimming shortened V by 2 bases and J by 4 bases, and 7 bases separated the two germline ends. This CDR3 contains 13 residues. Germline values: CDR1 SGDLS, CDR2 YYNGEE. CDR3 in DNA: TGTGCCAGCAGCGTGGAGGGATACAATGAGCAGTTCTTC. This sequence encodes CASSVEGYNEQFF.

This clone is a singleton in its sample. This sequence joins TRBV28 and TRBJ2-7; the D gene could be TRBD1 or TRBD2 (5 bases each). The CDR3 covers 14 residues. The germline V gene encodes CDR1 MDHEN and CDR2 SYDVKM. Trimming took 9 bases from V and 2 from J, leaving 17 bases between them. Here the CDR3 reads CASTGTSNTYEQYF. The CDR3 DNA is TGTGCCAGTACCGGGACCTCCAACACCTACGAGCAGTACTTC.

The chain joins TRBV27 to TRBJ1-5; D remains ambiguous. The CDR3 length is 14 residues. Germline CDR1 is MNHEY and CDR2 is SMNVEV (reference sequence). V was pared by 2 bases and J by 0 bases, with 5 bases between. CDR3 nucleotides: TGTGCCAGCAGTTTAGGCCCTAGCAATCAGCCCCAGCATTTT. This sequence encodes CASSLGPSNQPQHF.

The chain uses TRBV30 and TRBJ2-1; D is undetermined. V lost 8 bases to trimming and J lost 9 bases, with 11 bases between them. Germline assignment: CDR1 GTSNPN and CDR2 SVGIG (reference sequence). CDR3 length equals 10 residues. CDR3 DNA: TGTGCCGGGCGAAGAAGTGAGCAGTTCTTC. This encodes CAGRRSEQFF.

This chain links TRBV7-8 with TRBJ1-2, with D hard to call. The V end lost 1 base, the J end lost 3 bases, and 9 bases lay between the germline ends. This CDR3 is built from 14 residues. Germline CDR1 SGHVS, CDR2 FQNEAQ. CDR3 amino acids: CASSLDSVYYGYTF. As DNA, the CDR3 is TGTGCCAGCAGCTTAGACTCTGTATACTATGGCTACACCTTC.

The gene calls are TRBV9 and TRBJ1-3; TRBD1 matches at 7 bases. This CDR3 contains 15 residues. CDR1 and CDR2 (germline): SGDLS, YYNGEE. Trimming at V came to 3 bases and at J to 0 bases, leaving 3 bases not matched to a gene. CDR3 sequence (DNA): TGTGCCAGCAGCGGGGACAGCAACTCTGGAAACACCATATATTTT. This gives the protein CASSGDSNSGNTIYF.